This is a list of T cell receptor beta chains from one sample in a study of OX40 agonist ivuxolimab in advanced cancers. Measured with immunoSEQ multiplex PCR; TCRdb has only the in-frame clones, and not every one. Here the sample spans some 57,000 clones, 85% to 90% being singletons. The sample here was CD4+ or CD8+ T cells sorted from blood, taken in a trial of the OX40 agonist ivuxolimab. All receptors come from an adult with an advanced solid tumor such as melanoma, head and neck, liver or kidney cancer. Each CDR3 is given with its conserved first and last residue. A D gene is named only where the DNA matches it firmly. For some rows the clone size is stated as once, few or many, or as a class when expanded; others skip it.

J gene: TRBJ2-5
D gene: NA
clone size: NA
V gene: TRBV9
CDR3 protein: CASSSQLGGAELYPGLETQYF
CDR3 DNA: TGTGCCAGCAGCAGCCAACTTGGGGGGGCCGAATTATACCCAGGGCTAGAGACCCAGTACTTC

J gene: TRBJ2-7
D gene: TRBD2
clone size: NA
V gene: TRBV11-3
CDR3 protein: CASSFVSGAGEQYF
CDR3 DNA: TGTGCCAGCAGCTTTGTCAGCGGGGCGGGAGAGCAGTACTTC

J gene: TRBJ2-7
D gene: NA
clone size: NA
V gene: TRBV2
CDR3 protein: CASMAQGGSYEQYF
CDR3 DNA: TGTGCCAGCATGGCACAAGGGGGCTCCTACGAGCAGTACTTC

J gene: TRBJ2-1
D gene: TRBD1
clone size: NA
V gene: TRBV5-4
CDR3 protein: CASSFGGTGRQGEQFF
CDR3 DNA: TGTGCCAGCAGCTTTGGGGGGACAGGGAGGCAGGGTGAGCAGTTCTTC

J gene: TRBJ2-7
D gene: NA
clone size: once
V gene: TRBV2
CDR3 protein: CAPPRVGDGSYEQYF
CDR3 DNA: TGTGCCCCCCCTAGGGTGGGGGATGGGAGCTACGAGCAGTACTTC

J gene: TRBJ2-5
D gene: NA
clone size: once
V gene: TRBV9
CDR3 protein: CASSASPQETQYF
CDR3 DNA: TGTGCCAGCAGCGCCTCGCCTCAGGAGACCCAGTACTTC

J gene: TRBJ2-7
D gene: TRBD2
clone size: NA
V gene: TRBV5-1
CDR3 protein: CASSPGTSVDEQYF
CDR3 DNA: TGCGCCAGCAGCCCAGGGACTAGCGTCGACGAGCAGTACTTC

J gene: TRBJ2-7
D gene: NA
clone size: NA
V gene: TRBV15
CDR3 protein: CATSRDVSLRGYEQYF
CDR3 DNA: TGTGCCACCAGCAGAGATGTCAGCTTAAGGGGCTACGAGCAGTACTTC

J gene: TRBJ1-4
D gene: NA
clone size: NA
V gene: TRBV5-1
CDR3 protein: CASSVGDTSNEKLFF
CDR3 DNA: TGCGCCAGCAGCGTCGGGGACACCTCTAATGAAAAACTGTTTTTT

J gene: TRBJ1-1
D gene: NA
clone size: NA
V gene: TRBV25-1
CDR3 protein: CASSWLNTEAFF
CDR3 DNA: TGTGCCAGCTCTTGGTTGAACACTGAAGCTTTCTTT

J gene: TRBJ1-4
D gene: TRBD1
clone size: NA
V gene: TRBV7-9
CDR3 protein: CASSPSGQGTNEKLFF
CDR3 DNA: TGTGCCAGCAGCCCCTCCGGACAGGGGACTAATGAAAAACTGTTTTTT

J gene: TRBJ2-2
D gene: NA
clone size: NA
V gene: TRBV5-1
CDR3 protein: CASSSVGPVNTGELFF
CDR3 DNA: TGCGCCAGCAGCTCAGTGGGGCCGGTAAACACCGGGGAGCTGTTTTTT

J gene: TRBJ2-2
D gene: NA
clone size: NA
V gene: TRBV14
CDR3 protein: CASSPYVGQAGELFF
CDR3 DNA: TGTGCCAGCAGTCCGTACGTGGGGCAGGCCGGGGAGCTGTTTTTT

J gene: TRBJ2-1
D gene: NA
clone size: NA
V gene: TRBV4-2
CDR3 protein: CASSQEGGLTYNEQFF
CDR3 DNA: TGTGCCAGCAGCCAAGAAGGCGGGCTCACCTACAATGAGCAGTTCTTC

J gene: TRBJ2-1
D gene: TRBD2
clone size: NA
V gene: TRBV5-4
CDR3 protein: CASSGLAGVTEQFF
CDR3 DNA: TGTGCCAGCTCAGGGCTAGCGGGAGTCACTGAGCAGTTCTTC

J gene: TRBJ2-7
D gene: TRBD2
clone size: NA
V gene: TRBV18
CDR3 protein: CASSPGLAGEAYEQYF
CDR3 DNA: TGTGCCAGCTCGCCTGGACTAGCGGGAGAGGCCTACGAGCAGTACTTC

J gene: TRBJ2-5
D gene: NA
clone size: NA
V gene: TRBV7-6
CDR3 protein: CASSLARRGTYQETQYF
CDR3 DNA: TGTGCCAGCAGCTTAGCGCGTAGGGGAACGTACCAAGAGACCCAGTACTTC

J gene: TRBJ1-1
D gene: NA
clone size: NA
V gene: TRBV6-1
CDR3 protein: CASRESRGTEAFF
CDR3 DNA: TGTGCCAGCAGGGAAAGCAGGGGCACTGAAGCTTTCTTT

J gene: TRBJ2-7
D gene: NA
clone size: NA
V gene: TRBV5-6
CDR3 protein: CASSLPQSSYEQYF
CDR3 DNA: TGTGCCAGCAGCTTGCCGCAGAGCTCCTACGAGCAGTACTTC

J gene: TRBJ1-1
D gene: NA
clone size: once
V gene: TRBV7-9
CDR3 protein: CASSPLGGDAAFF
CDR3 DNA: TGTGCCAGCAGCCCATTGGGGGGGGATGCAGCTTTCTTT

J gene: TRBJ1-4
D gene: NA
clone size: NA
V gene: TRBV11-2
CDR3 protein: CASSLDRRFATNEKLFF
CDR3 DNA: TGTGCCAGCAGCTTAGATCGACGGTTTGCAACTAATGAAAAACTGTTTTTT

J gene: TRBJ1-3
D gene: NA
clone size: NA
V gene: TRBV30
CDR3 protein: CAWSLESGNTIYF
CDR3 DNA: TGTGCCTGGAGTCTGGAGTCTGGAAACACCATATATTTT

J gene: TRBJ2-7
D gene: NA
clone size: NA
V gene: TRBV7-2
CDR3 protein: CASSPRTDNEQYF
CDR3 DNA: TGTGCCAGCAGCCCCCGGACGGACAACGAGCAGTACTTC

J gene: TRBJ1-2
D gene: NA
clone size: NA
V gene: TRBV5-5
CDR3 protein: CASSWGGESGYTF
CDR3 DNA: TGTGCCAGCAGCTGGGGAGGGGAAAGTGGCTACACCTTC

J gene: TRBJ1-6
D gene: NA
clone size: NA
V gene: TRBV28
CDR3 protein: CASSFGRGGNSPLHF
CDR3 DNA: TGTGCCAGCAGTTTCGGCAGGGGAGGGAATTCACCCCTCCACTTT

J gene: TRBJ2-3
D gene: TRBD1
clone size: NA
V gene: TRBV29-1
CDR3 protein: CSGIRGHITDTQYF
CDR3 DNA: TGCAGCGGAATTAGGGGGCATATTACAGATACGCAGTATTTT

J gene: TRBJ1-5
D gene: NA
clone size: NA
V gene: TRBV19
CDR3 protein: CASSPTASNQPQHF
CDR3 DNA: TGTGCCAGTAGTCCGACCGCTAGCAATCAGCCCCAGCATTTT

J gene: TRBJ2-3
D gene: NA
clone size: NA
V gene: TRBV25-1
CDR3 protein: CASSATLADTQYF
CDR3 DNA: TGTGCCAGCAGTGCCACCCTAGCCGATACGCAGTATTTT

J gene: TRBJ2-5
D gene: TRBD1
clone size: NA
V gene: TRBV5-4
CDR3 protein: CASSAPGQGQETQYF
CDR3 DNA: TGTGCCAGCAGCGCACCGGGACAGGGGCAAGAGACCCAGTACTTC

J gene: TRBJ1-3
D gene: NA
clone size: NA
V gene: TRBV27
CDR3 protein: CASSLTPGPSGNTIYF
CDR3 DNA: TGTGCCAGCAGTTTAACCCCCGGCCCCTCTGGAAACACCATATATTTT

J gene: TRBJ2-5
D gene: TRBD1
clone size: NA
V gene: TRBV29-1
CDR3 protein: CSAAGGETQYF
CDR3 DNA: TGCAGCGCTGCAGGGGGAGAGACCCAGTACTTC

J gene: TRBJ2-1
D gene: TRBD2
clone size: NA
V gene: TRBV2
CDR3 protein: CASSSLAGYNEQFF
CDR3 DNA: TGTGCCAGCAGTTCCCTAGCGGGCTACAATGAGCAGTTCTTC

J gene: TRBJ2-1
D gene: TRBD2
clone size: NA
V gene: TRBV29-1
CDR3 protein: CSVGLERLYGEQFF
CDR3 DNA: TGCAGCGTAGGACTAGAACGTCTTTATGGTGAGCAGTTCTTC

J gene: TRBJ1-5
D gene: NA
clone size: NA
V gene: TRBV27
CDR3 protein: CASSLFTQAPGQPQHF
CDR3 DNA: TGTGCCAGCAGTTTATTTACCCAGGCTCCAGGTCAGCCCCAGCATTTT

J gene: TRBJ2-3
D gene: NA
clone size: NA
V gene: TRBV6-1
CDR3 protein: CASTMGVIYTDTQYF
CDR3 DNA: TGTGCCAGCACAATGGGGGTGATCTACACAGATACGCAGTATTTT

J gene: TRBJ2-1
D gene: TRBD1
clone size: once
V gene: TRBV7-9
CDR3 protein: CASSPGTGGFNEQFF
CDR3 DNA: TGTGCCAGCAGCCCCGGGACAGGGGGTTTCAATGAGCAGTTCTTC

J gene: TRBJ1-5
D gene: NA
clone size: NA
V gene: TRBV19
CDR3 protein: CASSFSGVGQPQHF
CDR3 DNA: TGTGCCAGTAGTTTTTCAGGGGTAGGGCAGCCCCAGCATTTT

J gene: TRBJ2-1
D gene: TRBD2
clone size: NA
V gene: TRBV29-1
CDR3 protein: CSGTSGSNEQFF
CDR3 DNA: TGCAGCGGGACTAGCGGGAGTAATGAGCAGTTCTTC

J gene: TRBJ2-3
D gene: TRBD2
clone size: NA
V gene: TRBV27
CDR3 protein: CASSLSLSGRFHTQYF
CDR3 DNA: TGTGCCAGCAGTTTGTCCCTTAGCGGGAGATTCCATACGCAGTATTTT

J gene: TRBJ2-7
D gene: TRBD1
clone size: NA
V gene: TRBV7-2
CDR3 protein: CASSLVSGDSTFTYEQYF
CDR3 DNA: TGTGCCAGCAGCTTAGTTTCCGGGGACAGCACTTTCACCTACGAGCAGTACTTC

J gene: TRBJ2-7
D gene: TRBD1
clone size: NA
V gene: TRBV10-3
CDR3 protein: CAISGRTGVILEQYF
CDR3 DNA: TGTGCCATCAGCGGTCGGACAGGAGTCATCCTCGAGCAGTACTTC

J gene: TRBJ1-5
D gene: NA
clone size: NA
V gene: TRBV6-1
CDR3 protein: CASSELPPGSNQPQHF
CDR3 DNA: TGTGCCAGCAGTGAACTCCCCCCAGGGAGCAATCAGCCCCAGCATTTT

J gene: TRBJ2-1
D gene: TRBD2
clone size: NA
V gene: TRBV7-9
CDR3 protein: CASSTGWTSGGRPGDEQFF
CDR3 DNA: TGTGCCAGCAGCACCGGTTGGACTAGCGGGGGCCGCCCGGGTGATGAGCAGTTCTTC

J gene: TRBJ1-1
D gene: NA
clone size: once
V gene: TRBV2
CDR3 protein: CANRRDLGNTEAFF
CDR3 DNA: TGTGCCAACCGCCGGGACCTAGGGAACACTGAAGCTTTCTTT

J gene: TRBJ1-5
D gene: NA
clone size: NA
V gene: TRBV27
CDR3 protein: CASSISSGGNQPQHF
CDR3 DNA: TGTGCCAGCAGTATCTCTTCAGGTGGCAATCAGCCCCAGCATTTT

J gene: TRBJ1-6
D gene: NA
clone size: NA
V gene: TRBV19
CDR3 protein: CASSTSFGSSYNSPLHF
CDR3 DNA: TGTGCCAGTAGCACCTCCTTCGGGAGCTCCTATAATTCACCCCTCCACTTT

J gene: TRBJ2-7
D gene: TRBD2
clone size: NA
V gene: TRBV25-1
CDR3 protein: CASMGQASGRYEQYF
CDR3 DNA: TGTGCCAGCATGGGGCAGGCTAGCGGGAGGTACGAGCAGTACTTC

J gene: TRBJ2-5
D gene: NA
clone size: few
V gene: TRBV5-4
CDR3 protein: CASSWGDNKETQYF
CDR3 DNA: TGTGCCAGCAGCTGGGGGGACAACAAAGAGACCCAGTACTTC

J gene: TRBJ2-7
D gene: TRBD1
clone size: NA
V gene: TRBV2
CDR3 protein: CASSETGEDEQYF
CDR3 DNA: TGTGCCAGCAGTGAAACAGGGGAAGACGAGCAGTACTTC

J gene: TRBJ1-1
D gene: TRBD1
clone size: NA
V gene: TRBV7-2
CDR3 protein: CASSLALRGRGTEAFF
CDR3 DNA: TGTGCCAGCAGCTTAGCCCTAAGGGGGCGCGGGACTGAAGCTTTCTTT

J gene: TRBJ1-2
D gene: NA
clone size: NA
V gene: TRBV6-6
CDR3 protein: CASSPGGVKGHGYTF
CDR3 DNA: TGTGCCAGCAGCCCCGGAGGGGTGAAGGGGCATGGCTACACCTTC

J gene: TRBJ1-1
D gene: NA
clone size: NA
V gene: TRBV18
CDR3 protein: CASSSGNTEAFF
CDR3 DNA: TGTGCCAGCTCGTCCGGGAACACTGAAGCTTTCTTT